The next 15 T cell receptor beta chains were all read from a single sample in a study of tumor and adjacent non-tumor tissue in lung cancer (dated by TCRdb to 2017 to 2018). RNA was isolated from bulk unsorted tissue, and RNA quality was assessed with a NanoDrop ND-1000 and an Agilent 2100. For the normal lung samples, distant non-tumor tissue was collected more than 3 cm away from the tumor edge. Library method: multiplex PCR. The data were produced on an Illumina HiSeq 2500. TCRbeta libraries were constructed through three rounds of nested PCR with primers (Table S4) according to protocols modified from ARM-PCR. Through fastp at Q25 and MiXCR, TCRdb rebuilt clones from the public reads, retaining in-frame beta chains. Entries are consolidated by CDR3 protein sequence, retaining the most common genes and DNA. The sample yields about 98,000 distinct CDR3 sequences; about 80% were counted once. The top ten hold about 29% of the sample.

Input material: distant non-tumor lung tissue. These receptors all stem from a man in his sixties with small cell lung cancer.

Concerning this clonotype: This may come from a read error, since a much larger clone is one base off. The J gene is TRBJ2-1, the V gene TRBV20-1, with 7 positions matching TRBD1. The CDR3 length is 16 residues. Germline CDR1 reads DFQATT; CDR2 reads SNEGSKA (reference sequence). The CDR3, as DNA: TGCAATGCTAGAGGTCAGACAGGGTTGGGCTACAATGAGCAGTTCTTC. This codes for CNARGQTGLGYNEQFF.

The count of this clonotype is one. A read error may account for a junction end that differs from germline. The gene calls are TRBV6-5 and TRBJ2-2; D is possibly TRBD2 (5 bases). The CDR3 totals 15 residues. The germline V gene has CDR1 MNHEY and CDR2 SVGAGI. The CDR3 bases are TGTGCCATCAGTACCTCGGACTCGAACACCGGGGTGCTGTTTTTT. Translating gives CAISTSDSNTGVLFF.

The rearrangement joins TRBV12-3 or TRBV12-4 to TRBJ2-7; 13 nucleotides match TRBD2. V shed 9 bases, J shed 8 bases, and the junction held 10 bases outside the gene matches. The CDR3 totals 14 residues. In nucleotides, the CDR3 is TGTGCCAGGAGCCAGACTAGCGGGAGGCGGCAGCAGTACTTC. Protein sequence: CARSQTSGRRQQYF.

As concerns this clonotype: At one end, the junction sequence differs from germline, possibly due to a read error. The chain carries TRBV29-1 and TRBJ2-1; 8 nucleotides match TRBD1. The CDR3 has 13 amino acids. CDR1 is SQVTM and CDR2 is ANQGSEA in the germline V gene. The CDR3 DNA reads as TGCAACGTTGTAACAGGGGGGTACAATGAGCACTTCTTC. Protein product: CNVVTGGYNEHFF.

The V gene is TRBV29-1, the J gene TRBJ1-3; TRBD1 matches 7 bases. Germline assignment: CDR1 SQVTM and CDR2 ANQGSEA. The CDR3 covers 14 residues. CDR3 sequence reads: CGILQGNSGNTIYF. CDR3 nucleotides: TGCGGCATCTTACAGGGGAACTCTGGAAACACCATATATTTT.

Concerning this clonotype: At one end the junction does not follow the germline gene, possibly because of a read error. The chain joins TRBV29-1 to TRBJ1-3; possible D gene TRBD1, 6 bases. CDR1 and CDR2 from the germline V gene are SQVTM and ANQGSEA. CDR3 length equals 18 residues. This CDR3 reads CSASGINKAGEDGNIIYF. Written as DNA, the CDR3 is TGCAGCGCCTCGGGGATAAATAAGGCAGGGGAGGATGGAAACATCATATATTTT.

Regarding this clonotype: This may be a read error: a much more frequent sequence differs by one nucleotide. This rearrangement joins TRBV7-9 to TRBJ1-1; D unclear. The CDR3 is 13 residues long. Trimming shortened V by 6 bases and J by 6 bases, and 14 bases separated the two germline ends. Germline V gene sequence: CDR1 SEHNR, CDR2 FQNEAQ (reference sequence). The CDR3 sequence is CASSRESLAEAFF. CDR3 sequence (DNA): TGTGCCAGCAGTCGGGAGAGCCTAGCTGAAGCTTTCTTT.

This clonotype was detected many times. The V gene is TRBV29-1, the J gene TRBJ1-1; D is perhaps TRBD1 (5 bases). This CDR3 spans 12 amino acids. Germline V gene sequence: CDR1 SQVTM, CDR2 ANQGSEA. V shed 2 bases and J shed 6 bases, with 10 bases lying between them. CDR3 loop: CSVEPRDAEAFF. For the CDR3, the DNA is TGCAGCGTTGAACCAAGGGACGCTGAAGCTTTCTTT.

About this clonotype: This may come from a read error, since a much larger clone is one base off. The CDR3 coding sequence is TGTGTCAGCAGTCCTAGCGGGGACACCGGGGAGCTGTTTTTT. Translation: CVSSPSGDTGELFF. The rearrangement joins TRBV12-3 or TRBV12-4 to TRBJ2-2, with 9 bases lining up with TRBD2. There are 14 residues in the CDR3.

A word on this clonotype: The junction departs from germline at one end; a sequencing error may be responsible. V usage is TRBV20-1 and J usage is TRBJ1-6, with 9 bases fitting TRBD1. The CDR3 contains 17 residues. Germline V gene data show CDR1 as DFQATT and CDR2 as SNEGSKA (reference sequence). This chain's CDR3 is CSARAIRTGDYNSSLHF. The CDR3 DNA is TGCAGTGCTAGAGCCATAAGGACAGGGGACTATAATTCATCCCTCCACTTT.

Of note for this clonotype: One end of the junction fails to match germline, which may point to a read error. The chain carries TRBV7-8 and TRBJ1-2; no firm D call. This CDR3 is 11 amino acids long. Germline V gene sequence: CDR1 SGHVS, CDR2 FQNEAQ. CDR3 protein: CASSKSSGCTF. DNA of the CDR3: TGTGCGAGCAGCAAGAGCTCTGGCTGCACCTTC.

This clonotype appeared once. The CDR3 DNA is TGTGCCATCAGTGACTCCATGGACAGGGACTACTCCTACGAGCACTACGTC. Its translation is CAISDSMDRDYSYEHYV. This sequence joins TRBV10-3 and TRBJ2-7; a possible D gene is TRBD1 (8 bases). CDR3 length equals 17 residues. CDR1 is ENHRY, CDR2 SYGVKD, per germline.

The chain is built from TRBV29-1 and TRBJ2-5, with D tentatively TRBD2 (6 bases). The V end was cut by 6 bases, the J end by 11 bases, with 16 bases between. Germline lookup yields CDR1 SQVTM and CDR2 ANQGSEA. The CDR3 is made up of 11 amino acids. The CDR3 region is CSVELGEAQYF. The CDR3, as DNA: TGCAGCGTGGAGCTTGGGGAGGCACAGTACTTC.

This clonotype was detected only once. The rearrangement joins TRBV5-1 to TRBJ2-1; perhaps TRBD2 as D (5 bases). The length of the CDR3 is 14 residues. V was cut by 1 base and J by 11 bases, with 16 bases left in between. The germline gives CDR1 SGHRS, CDR2 YFSETQ. CDR3 sequence (DNA): TGCGCCAGCAGCTTGCTCCTAGCTCGCGATAAGCAGTTCTTC. Its protein product is CASSLLLARDKQFF.

Details on this clonotype: The conserved closing phenylalanine or tryptophan is absent in this CDR3, likely reflecting a read error. The chain uses TRBV11-3 and TRBJ2-7; D may be TRBD1 or TRBD2 (6 bases each). V was pared by 5 bases and J by 6 bases, with 20 bases between. The CDR3 runs 15 residues. CDR1 is SGHNT and CDR2 is YENEEA in the germline V gene. This CDR3 is CASSRGPESVIEQYS. The CDR3 nucleotides are TGTGCCAGCAGCCGGGGGCCGGAATCGGTGATCGAGCAGTACTCC.